The entry below describes one T cell receptor (beta chain). This sequence may be a read error, since a much larger clone differs from it by one base. This sample is part of a study of glioma-infiltrating T cells. Trimming removed 1 base from V and 2 bases from J, with 6 bases in between. CDR3 length equals 13 residues. Germline lookup yields CDR1 SEHNR and CDR2 FQNEAQ (reference sequence). Amplification of TCR alpha and beta CDR3 regions from RNA used iRepertoire nested multiplex PCR. One entry per CDR3 protein results from TCRdb running MiXCR on the multiplex PCR reads. Here the sample spans around 350,000 distinct CDR3 sequences, more than 35% being singletons.

The source is a human donor with low-grade glioma or glioblastoma, undergoing nonglioma brain surgery, or in good health (not recorded which). The J gene is TRBJ2-7, the V gene TRBV7-9; D is undetermined. Sequencing input: glioma tissue, nonneoplastic brain tissue, or PBMCs (not recorded which). The CDR3 reads CASSLDNPYEQYF. In nucleotides, the CDR3 is TGTGCCAGCAGCTTAGACAACCCCTACGAGCAGTACTTC. Based on the CDR3 plus reference TRBV7-9 and TRBJ2-7, the full variable domain is DTGVSQNPRHKITKRGQNVTFRCDPISEHNRLYWYRQTLGQGPEFLTYFQNEAQLEKSRLLSDRFSAERPKGSFSTLEIQRTEQGDSAMYLCASSLDNPYEQYFGPGTRLTVT.